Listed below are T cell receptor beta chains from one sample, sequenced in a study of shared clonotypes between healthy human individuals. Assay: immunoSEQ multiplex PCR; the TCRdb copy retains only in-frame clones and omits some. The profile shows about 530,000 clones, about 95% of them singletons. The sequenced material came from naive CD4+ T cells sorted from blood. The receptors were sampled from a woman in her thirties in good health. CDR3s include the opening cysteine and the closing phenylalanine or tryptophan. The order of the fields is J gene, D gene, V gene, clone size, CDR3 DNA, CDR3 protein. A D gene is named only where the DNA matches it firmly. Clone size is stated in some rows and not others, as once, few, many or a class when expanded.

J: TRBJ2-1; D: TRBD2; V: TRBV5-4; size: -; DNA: TGTGCCAGCAGCTTGGACCTAGCGGGATCTGAGCAGTTCTTC; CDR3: CASSLDLAGSEQFF
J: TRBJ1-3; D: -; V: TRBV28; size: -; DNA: TGTGCCAGCAGTATTGACAGAATCTCTGGAAACACCATATATTTT; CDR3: CASSIDRISGNTIYF
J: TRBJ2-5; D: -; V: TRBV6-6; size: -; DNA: TGTGCCAGCAGTTATGCAGGGCAAGGGGAGACCCAGTACTTC; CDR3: CASSYAGQGETQYF
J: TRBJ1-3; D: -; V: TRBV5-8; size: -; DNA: TGTGCCAGCAGCTGGTCGGGTTACTCTGGAAACACCATATATTTT; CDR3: CASSWSGYSGNTIYF
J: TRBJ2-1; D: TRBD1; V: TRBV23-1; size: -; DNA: TGCGCCAGCAGTCAATCAGAGACAGGGGGCGTTTTGTTCGTCAATGAGCAGTTCTTC; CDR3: CASSQSETGGVLFVNEQFF
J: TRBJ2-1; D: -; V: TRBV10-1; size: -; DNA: TGCGCCAGCAGTCGGACGGCCTTCGCACCTGAGCAGTTCTTC; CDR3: CASSRTAFAPEQFF
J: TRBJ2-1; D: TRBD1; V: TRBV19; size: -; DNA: TGTGCCAGTAGACGTCAAACCGGGACAGGGACCGATGAGCAGTTCTTC; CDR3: CASRRQTGTGTDEQFF
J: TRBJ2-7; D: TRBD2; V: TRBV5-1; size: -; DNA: TGCGCCAGCAGCTTGGCATTCCGGGGGGGAAACGAGCAGTACTTC; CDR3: CASSLAFRGGNEQYF
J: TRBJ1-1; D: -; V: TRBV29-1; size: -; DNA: TGCAGCGTTGAACGGCGACTGAACACTGAAGCTTTCTTT; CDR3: CSVERRLNTEAFF
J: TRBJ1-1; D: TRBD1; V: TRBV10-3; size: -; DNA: TGTGCCATCAGTGACGGACAGGGATTCACTGAAGCTTTCTTT; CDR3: CAISDGQGFTEAFF
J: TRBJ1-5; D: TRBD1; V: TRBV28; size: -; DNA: TGTGCCAGCAGTCCCCCTCGGGGACAGGGAAGCAATCAGCCCCAGCATTTT; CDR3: CASSPPRGQGSNQPQHF
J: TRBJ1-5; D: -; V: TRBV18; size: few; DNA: TGTGCCAGCTCACCAGATACTAGCAATCAGCCCCAGCATTTT; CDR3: CASSPDTSNQPQHF
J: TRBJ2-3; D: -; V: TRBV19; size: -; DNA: TGTGCCAGTAGTGCGGAACGAGGAAGGGGGGATACGCAGTATTTT; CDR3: CASSAERGRGDTQYF
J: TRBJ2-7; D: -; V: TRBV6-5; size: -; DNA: TGTGCCAGCAGTTACTCCAGGGGTCGGAGAAACGAGCAGTACTTC; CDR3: CASSYSRGRRNEQYF
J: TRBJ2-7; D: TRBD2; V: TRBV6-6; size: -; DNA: TGTGCCAGCGGTCCCTCTGGGGCGGGAGGGTTCTACGAGCAGTACTTC; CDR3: CASGPSGAGGFYEQYF
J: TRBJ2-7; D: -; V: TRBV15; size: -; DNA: TGTGCCACCAGCAGAAGGGTCAGGGTCGCCTCCTACGAGCAGTACTTC; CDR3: CATSRRVRVASYEQYF
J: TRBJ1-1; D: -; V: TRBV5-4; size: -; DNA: TGTGCCAGCAGCCCGGATATGAACACTGAAGCTTTCTTT; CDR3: CASSPDMNTEAFF
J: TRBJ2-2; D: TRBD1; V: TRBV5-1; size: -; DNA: TGCGCCAGCAGCCTCGGGACAGGGAATCCCGGGGAGCTGTTTTTT; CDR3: CASSLGTGNPGELFF
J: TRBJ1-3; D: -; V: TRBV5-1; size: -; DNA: TGCGCCAGCAGTCTGGACAGTGCTGGGGGAAACACCATATATTTT; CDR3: CASSLDSAGGNTIYF
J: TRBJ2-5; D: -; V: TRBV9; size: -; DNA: TGTGCCAGCAGCGTAGATGGCAGGGGGGGAGAGACCCAGTACTTC; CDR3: CASSVDGRGGETQYF